This is a list of T cell receptor beta chains from one sample in a study of cytomegalovirus exposure and HLA in healthy donors. Only in-frame clones appear in the TCRdb table, and some are missing; sequencing was by immunoSEQ multiplex PCR. The table lists 65,000 to 80,000 clones, roughly 94% of them singletons, with approximately 3.6% in the top ten. Specimen: PBMCs. The source is a woman between 18 and 30 years old in good health and CMV-seropositive. The CDR3 runs from the conserved cysteine through the conserved F or W. Each record gives: D gene, J gene, V gene, clone size, CDR3 DNA, CDR3 protein. D genes are given only for firm matches. Some rows have no size entry. The others give once, few or many, or a class for an expanded clone.

D gene: TRBD1; J gene: TRBJ1-4; V gene: TRBV19; clone size: NA; CDR3 DNA: TGTGCCAGTAGTATCGAGACAGGGCATCAAACAACTAATGAAAAACTGTTTTTT; CDR3 protein: CASSIETGHQTTNEKLFF
D gene: NA; J gene: TRBJ2-2; V gene: TRBV18; clone size: NA; CDR3 DNA: TGTGCCAGCTCACCACTTGCCCGAGGGGGCACCGGGGAGCTGTTTTTT; CDR3 protein: CASSPLARGGTGELFF
D gene: NA; J gene: TRBJ2-2; V gene: TRBV5-1; clone size: NA; CDR3 DNA: TGCGCCAGCAGCTTAGGGGAATTTGTCACCGGGGAGCTGTTTTTT; CDR3 protein: CASSLGEFVTGELFF
D gene: NA; J gene: TRBJ2-3; V gene: TRBV11-3; clone size: NA; CDR3 DNA: TGTGCCAGCAGCCGGGAGCCTGCTACGCAGTATTTT; CDR3 protein: CASSREPATQYF
D gene: TRBD1; J gene: TRBJ1-2; V gene: TRBV4-1; clone size: NA; CDR3 DNA: TGCGCCAGCAGCCAAGAAGGAATCGGGACAGGGGCAAACTATGGCTACACCTTC; CDR3 protein: CASSQEGIGTGANYGYTF
D gene: NA; J gene: TRBJ1-2; V gene: TRBV15; clone size: NA; CDR3 DNA: TGTGCCACCAGCACGGGACCGGGACATTCGGGGTATGGCTACACCTTC; CDR3 protein: CATSTGPGHSGYGYTF
D gene: TRBD1; J gene: TRBJ1-2; V gene: TRBV6-5; clone size: NA; CDR3 DNA: TGTGCCAGCAGTTACTCGGACAGGGAAAGCGGCTACACCTTC; CDR3 protein: CASSYSDRESGYTF
D gene: NA; J gene: TRBJ2-7; V gene: TRBV27; clone size: NA; CDR3 DNA: TGTGCCAGCAGTTTATACGCGGACACAGTAACCTACGAGCAGTACTTC; CDR3 protein: CASSLYADTVTYEQYF
D gene: NA; J gene: TRBJ2-7; V gene: TRBV11-2; clone size: NA; CDR3 DNA: TGTGCCAGCAGCTTAGAGGGGGGGCTCCTCTACGAGCAGTACTTC; CDR3 protein: CASSLEGGLLYEQYF
D gene: NA; J gene: TRBJ1-1; V gene: TRBV5-1; clone size: NA; CDR3 DNA: TGCGCCAGCAGCTTAACTACAGGGAGTACTGAAGCTTTCTTT; CDR3 protein: CASSLTTGSTEAFF
D gene: NA; J gene: TRBJ2-5; V gene: TRBV28; clone size: NA; CDR3 DNA: TGTGCCAGCAGTACCCCAGAGGCGGTCCAAGAGACCCAGTACTTC; CDR3 protein: CASSTPEAVQETQYF
D gene: NA; J gene: TRBJ2-2; V gene: TRBV10-2; clone size: NA; CDR3 DNA: TGCGCCAGCATGCCGGGACTTCGCACCGGGGAGCTGTTTTTT; CDR3 protein: CASMPGLRTGELFF
D gene: TRBD1; J gene: TRBJ2-5; V gene: TRBV9; clone size: once; CDR3 DNA: TGTGCCAGCAGCGTGAGACAGGGACACCAAGAGACCCAGTACTTC; CDR3 protein: CASSVRQGHQETQYF
D gene: NA; J gene: TRBJ1-1; V gene: TRBV19; clone size: NA; CDR3 DNA: TGTGCCAGTAGTATCTTCGACAGACCGAACACTGAAGCTTTCTTT; CDR3 protein: CASSIFDRPNTEAFF
D gene: NA; J gene: TRBJ1-2; V gene: TRBV27; clone size: NA; CDR3 DNA: TGTGCCAGCAGTTTAAGCGCGGCCGGGTCTACTAACTATGGCTACACCTTC; CDR3 protein: CASSLSAAGSTNYGYTF
D gene: NA; J gene: TRBJ1-5; V gene: TRBV6-5; clone size: NA; CDR3 DNA: TGTGCCAGCAGTTCCCGGGGTGCAAATCAGCCCCAGCATTTT; CDR3 protein: CASSSRGANQPQHF
D gene: TRBD1; J gene: TRBJ2-6; V gene: TRBV28; clone size: NA; CDR3 DNA: TGTGCCAGCAGTTCACCGGGACAGCTAGTCTCTGGGGCCAACGTCCTGACTTTC; CDR3 protein: CASSSPGQLVSGANVLTF
D gene: NA; J gene: TRBJ1-1; V gene: TRBV2; clone size: once; CDR3 DNA: TGTGCCAGCAGTGAAGCGGGGGCAGGGGACACTGAAGCTTTCTTT; CDR3 protein: CASSEAGAGDTEAFF
D gene: TRBD2; J gene: TRBJ2-2; V gene: TRBV2; clone size: NA; CDR3 DNA: TGTGCCAGCAGGGGACTAGCGGGGGCACCCGGGGAGCTGTTTTTT; CDR3 protein: CASRGLAGAPGELFF
D gene: NA; J gene: TRBJ2-3; V gene: TRBV30; clone size: NA; CDR3 DNA: TGTGCCTGGAATTACAGGAGTTCAGATACGCAGTATTTT; CDR3 protein: CAWNYRSSDTQYF
D gene: TRBD2; J gene: TRBJ2-2; V gene: TRBV18; clone size: NA; CDR3 DNA: TGTGCCAGCTCACCACCGAGGACTAGCGGCAACCCGAACACCGGGGAGCTGTTTTTT; CDR3 protein: CASSPPRTSGNPNTGELFF
D gene: TRBD1; J gene: TRBJ1-2; V gene: TRBV6-5; clone size: NA; CDR3 DNA: TGTGCCAGCAGTCCAGACAGGGGTAGAGGTGGCTACACCTTC; CDR3 protein: CASSPDRGRGGYTF
D gene: NA; J gene: TRBJ2-7; V gene: TRBV27; clone size: NA; CDR3 DNA: TGTGCCAGCAGTCCAGCGACGGGAGAGCAGTACTTC; CDR3 protein: CASSPATGEQYF
D gene: NA; J gene: TRBJ1-5; V gene: TRBV6-1; clone size: NA; CDR3 DNA: TGTGCCAGCAGTGAAATGGTCAGGAGCAATCAGCCCCAGCATTTT; CDR3 protein: CASSEMVRSNQPQHF
D gene: NA; J gene: TRBJ2-1; V gene: TRBV7-9; clone size: once; CDR3 DNA: TGTGCCAGCAGCTTAGCCAGGTCCAATGAGCAGTTCTTC; CDR3 protein: CASSLARSNEQFF
D gene: TRBD2; J gene: TRBJ2-2; V gene: TRBV15; clone size: NA; CDR3 DNA: TGTGCCACCAGCAGCGCGGGAGGCGCCACCGGGGAGCTGTTTTTT; CDR3 protein: CATSSAGGATGELFF
D gene: TRBD2; J gene: TRBJ2-3; V gene: TRBV7-6; clone size: NA; CDR3 DNA: TGTGCCAGCAGCTCCGAGACTAGCGGGCCCTATACGCAGTATTTT; CDR3 protein: CASSSETSGPYTQYF
D gene: NA; J gene: TRBJ1-4; V gene: TRBV27; clone size: NA; CDR3 DNA: TGTGCCAGCGGGCAGGGGAATGAAAAACTGTTTTTT; CDR3 protein: CASGQGNEKLFF
D gene: NA; J gene: TRBJ2-3; V gene: TRBV5-5; clone size: NA; CDR3 DNA: TGTGCCAGCAGCTCGCGGGGCCAGCTCACAGATACGCAGTATTTT; CDR3 protein: CASSSRGQLTDTQYF
D gene: TRBD1; J gene: TRBJ1-2; V gene: TRBV15; clone size: NA; CDR3 DNA: TGTGCCACCAGGGTATACAGGGGGAGCTATGGCTACACCTTC; CDR3 protein: CATRVYRGSYGYTF
D gene: NA; J gene: TRBJ2-1; V gene: TRBV9; clone size: NA; CDR3 DNA: TGTGCCAGCAGCCTTACTAGCTACTCTTACAATGAGCAGTTCTTC; CDR3 protein: CASSLTSYSYNEQFF
D gene: TRBD2; J gene: TRBJ2-2; V gene: TRBV5-6; clone size: NA; CDR3 DNA: TGTGCCAGCAGCTTGACGCCAGCGGGGTACACCGGGGAGCTGTTTTTT; CDR3 protein: CASSLTPAGYTGELFF